The clone carrying this TCR beta chain was recorded a few times. The antigen is not known. Germline values: CDR1 SGHTA, CDR2 FQGNSA. This CDR3 comprises 18 residues. The V and J ends lost 1 base and 2 bases, in that order; junction bases with no gene match: 6. The sample originates from a study of post-analysis software for immune sequencing data. Study-wide context: Multiple sclerosis in the patients followed relapsing-remitting, secondary progressive and progressive-relapsing courses. General observations from the study: Among four or five TRBV segments more frequent in patients than controls were TRBV5-6, TRBV5-1 and TRBV20-1. Versus controls, multiple sclerosis patients showed significantly lower diversity (normalized Chao1).

Every TCR beta cDNA library bore unique molecular identifiers. One entry per CDR3 protein, called by TCRdb with MiXCR from the PCR reads. The sample shows about 400,000 distinct CDR3 sequences, less than 35% of them seen only once. This TCR derives from a girl under 18 with multiple sclerosis. The sample consisted of blood. This chain joins TRBV7-2 and TRBJ2-1; 12 bases map to TRBD2. DNA of the CDR3: TGTGCCAGCAGCTTAGTACTAGCGGGGGGCTCCACCTACAATGAGCAGTTCTTC. This translates into CASSLVLAGGSTYNEQFF.